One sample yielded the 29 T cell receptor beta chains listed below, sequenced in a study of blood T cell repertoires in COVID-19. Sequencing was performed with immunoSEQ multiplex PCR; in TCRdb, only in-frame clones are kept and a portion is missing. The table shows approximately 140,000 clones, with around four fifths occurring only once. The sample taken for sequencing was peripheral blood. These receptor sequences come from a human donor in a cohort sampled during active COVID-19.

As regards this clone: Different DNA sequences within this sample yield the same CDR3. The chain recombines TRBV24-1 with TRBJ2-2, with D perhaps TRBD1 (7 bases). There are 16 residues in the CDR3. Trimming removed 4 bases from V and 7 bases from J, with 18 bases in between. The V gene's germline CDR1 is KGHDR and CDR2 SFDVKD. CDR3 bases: TGTGCCACCAGTGACGCGGGGCAGGGGGAGGTCGGGGAGCTGTTTTTT. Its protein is CATSDAGQGEVGELFF.

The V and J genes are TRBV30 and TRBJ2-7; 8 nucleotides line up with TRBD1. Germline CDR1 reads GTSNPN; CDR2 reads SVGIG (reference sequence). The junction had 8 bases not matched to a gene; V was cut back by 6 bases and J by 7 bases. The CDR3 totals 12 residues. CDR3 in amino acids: CACFGQGMEQYF. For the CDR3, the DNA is TGTGCCTGCTTTGGACAGGGTATGGAGCAGTACTTC.

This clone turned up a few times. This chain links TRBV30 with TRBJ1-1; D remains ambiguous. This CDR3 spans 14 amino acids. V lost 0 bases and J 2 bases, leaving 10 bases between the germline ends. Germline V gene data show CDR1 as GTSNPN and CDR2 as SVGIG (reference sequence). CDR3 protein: CAWSVSSLNTEAFF. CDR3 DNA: TGTGCCTGGAGTGTAAGTTCACTCAACACTGAAGCTTTCTTT. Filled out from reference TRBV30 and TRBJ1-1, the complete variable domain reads SQTIHQWPATLVQPVGSPLSLECTVEGTSNPNLYWYRQAAGRGLQLLFYSVGIGQISSEVPQNLSASRPQDRQFILSSKKLLLSDSGFYLCAWSVSSLNTEAFFGQGTRLTVV.

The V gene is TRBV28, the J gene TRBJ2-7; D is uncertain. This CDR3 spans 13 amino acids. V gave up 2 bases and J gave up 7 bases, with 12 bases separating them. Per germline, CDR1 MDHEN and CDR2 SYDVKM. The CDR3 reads CASSLIRTREQYF. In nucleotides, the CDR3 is TGTGCCAGCAGTTTAATCCGAACGCGGGAGCAGTACTTC.

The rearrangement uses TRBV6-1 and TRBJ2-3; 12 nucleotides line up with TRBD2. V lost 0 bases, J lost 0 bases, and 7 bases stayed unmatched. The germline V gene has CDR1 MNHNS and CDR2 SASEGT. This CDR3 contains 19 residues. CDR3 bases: TGTGCCAGCAGTGAAGCGCTAGCGGGAGGGCCGTTTAGCACAGATACGCAGTATTTT. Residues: CASSEALAGGPFSTDTQYF.

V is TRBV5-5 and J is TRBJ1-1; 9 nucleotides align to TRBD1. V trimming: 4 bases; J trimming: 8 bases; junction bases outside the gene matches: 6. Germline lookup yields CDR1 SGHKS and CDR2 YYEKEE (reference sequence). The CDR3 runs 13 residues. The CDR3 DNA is TGTGCCAGCAGCAGGGACAGGGCGACCGAAGCTTTCTTT. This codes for CASSRDRATEAFF.

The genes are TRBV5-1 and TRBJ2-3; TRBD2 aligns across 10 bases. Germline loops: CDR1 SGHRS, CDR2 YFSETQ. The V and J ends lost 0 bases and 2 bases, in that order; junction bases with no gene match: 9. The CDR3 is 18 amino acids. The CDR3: CASSLGATGTSVTDTQYF. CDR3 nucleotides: TGCGCCAGCAGCTTGGGGGCGACCGGGACTAGCGTCACAGATACGCAGTATTTT.

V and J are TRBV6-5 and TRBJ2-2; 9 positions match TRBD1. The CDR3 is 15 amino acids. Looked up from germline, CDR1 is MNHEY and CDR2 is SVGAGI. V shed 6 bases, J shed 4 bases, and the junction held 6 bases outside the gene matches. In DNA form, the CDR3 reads TGTGCCAGCAGCCCCAGACAGGGGGGCACCGGGGAGCTGTTTTTT. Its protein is CASSPRQGGTGELFF.

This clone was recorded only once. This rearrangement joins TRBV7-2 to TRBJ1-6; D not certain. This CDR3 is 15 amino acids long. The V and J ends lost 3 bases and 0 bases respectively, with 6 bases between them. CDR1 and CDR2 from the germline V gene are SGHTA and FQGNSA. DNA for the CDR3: TGTGCCAGCAGCTTGGGGAGCTCCTATAATTCACCCCTCCACTTT. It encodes CASSLGSSYNSPLHF.

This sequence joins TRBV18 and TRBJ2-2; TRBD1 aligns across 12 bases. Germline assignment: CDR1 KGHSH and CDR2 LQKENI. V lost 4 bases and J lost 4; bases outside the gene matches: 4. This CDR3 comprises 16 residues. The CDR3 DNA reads TGTGCCAGCTCACGATCGGGACAGGGGGCCACCGGGGAGCTGTTTTTT. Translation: CASSRSGQGATGELFF.

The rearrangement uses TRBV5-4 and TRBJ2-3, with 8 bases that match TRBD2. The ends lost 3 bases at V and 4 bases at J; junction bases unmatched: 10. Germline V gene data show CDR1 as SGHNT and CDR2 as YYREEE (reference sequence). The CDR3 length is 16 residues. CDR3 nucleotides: TGTGCCAGCAGCTCGACAAGCGGGAGAGGGGCAGATACGCAGTATTTT. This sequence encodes CASSSTSGRGADTQYF.

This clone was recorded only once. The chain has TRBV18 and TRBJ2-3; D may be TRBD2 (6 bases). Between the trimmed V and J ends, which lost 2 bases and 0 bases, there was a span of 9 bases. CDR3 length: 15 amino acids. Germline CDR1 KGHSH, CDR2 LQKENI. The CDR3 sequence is CASSPSGVSTDTQYF. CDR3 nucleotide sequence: TGTGCCAGCTCACCATCGGGAGTGAGCACAGATACGCAGTATTTT. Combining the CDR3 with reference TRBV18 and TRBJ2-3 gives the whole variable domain NAGVMQNPRHLVRRRGQEARLRCSPMKGHSHVYWYRQLPEEGLKFMVYLQKENIIDESGMPKERFSAEFPKEGPSILRIQQVVRGDSAAYFCASSPSGVSTDTQYFGPGTRLTVL.

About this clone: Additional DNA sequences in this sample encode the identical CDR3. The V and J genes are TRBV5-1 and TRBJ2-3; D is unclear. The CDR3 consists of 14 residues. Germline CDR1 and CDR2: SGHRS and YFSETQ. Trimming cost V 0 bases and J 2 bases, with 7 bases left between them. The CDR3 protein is CASSLGRPTDTQYF. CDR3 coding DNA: TGCGCCAGCAGCTTGGGCAGGCCCACAGATACGCAGTATTTT.

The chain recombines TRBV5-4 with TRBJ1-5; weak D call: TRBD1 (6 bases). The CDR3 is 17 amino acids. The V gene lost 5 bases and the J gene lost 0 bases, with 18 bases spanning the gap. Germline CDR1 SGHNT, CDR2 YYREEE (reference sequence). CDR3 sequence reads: CASSKRLGGDSNQPQHF. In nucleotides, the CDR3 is TGTGCCAGCAGTAAACGCCTAGGGGGTGATAGCAATCAGCCCCAGCATTTT.

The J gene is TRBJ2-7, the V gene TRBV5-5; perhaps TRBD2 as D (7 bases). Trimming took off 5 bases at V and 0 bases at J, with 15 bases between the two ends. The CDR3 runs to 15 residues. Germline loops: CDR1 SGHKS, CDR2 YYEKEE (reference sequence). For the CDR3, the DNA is TGTGCCAGCAGGAACGAGGGGGGGCCCTCCTACGAGCAGTACTTC. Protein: CASRNEGGPSYEQYF.

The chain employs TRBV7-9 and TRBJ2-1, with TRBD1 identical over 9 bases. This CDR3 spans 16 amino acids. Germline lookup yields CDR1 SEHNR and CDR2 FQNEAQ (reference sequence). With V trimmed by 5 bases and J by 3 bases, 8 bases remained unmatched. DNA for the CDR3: TGTGCCAGCAGCAGGCCACCGGGACAGGGCTACAATGAGCAGTTCTTC. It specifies CASSRPPGQGYNEQFF.

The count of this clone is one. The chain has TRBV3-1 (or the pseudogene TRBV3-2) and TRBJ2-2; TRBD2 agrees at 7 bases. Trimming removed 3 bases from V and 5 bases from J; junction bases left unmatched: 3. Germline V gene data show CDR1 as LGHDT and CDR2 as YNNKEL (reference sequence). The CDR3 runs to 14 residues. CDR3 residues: CASSQQLATGELFF. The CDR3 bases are TGTGCCAGCAGCCAGCAACTAGCGACCGGGGAGCTGTTTTTT.

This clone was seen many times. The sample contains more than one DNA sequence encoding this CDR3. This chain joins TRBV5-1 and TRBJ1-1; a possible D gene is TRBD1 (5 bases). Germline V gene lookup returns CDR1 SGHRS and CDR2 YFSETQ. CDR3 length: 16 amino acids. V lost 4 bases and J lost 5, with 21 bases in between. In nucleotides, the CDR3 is TGCGCCAGCAGCCTACTTGGTGGGGGGAGGGTTACTGAAGCTTTCTTT. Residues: CASSLLGGGRVTEAFF.

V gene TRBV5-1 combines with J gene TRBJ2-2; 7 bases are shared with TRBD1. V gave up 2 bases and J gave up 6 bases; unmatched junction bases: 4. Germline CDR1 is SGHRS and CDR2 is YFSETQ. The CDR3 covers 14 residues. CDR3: CASSFTGEPGELFF. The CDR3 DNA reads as TGCGCCAGCAGCTTTACAGGGGAACCCGGGGAGCTGTTTTTT.

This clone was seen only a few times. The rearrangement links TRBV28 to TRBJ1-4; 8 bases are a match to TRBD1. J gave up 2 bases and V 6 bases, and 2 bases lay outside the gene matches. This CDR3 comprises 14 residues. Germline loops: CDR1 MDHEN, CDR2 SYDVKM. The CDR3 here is CASSPGGTNEKLFF. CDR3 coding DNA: TGTGCCAGCAGCCCAGGGGGCACTAATGAAAAACTGTTTTTT.

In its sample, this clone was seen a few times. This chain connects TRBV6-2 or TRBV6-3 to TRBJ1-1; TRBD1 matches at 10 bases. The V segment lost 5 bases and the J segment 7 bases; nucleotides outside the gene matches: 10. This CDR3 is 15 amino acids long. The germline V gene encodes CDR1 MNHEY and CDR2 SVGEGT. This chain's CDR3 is CASSSRRTGGVEAFF. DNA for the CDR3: TGTGCCAGCAGTAGTCGGAGGACAGGGGGTGTTGAAGCTTTCTTT.

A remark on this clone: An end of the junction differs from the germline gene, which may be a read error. CDR3 sequence: CASSVENMLRGDTIYF. The CDR3, as DNA: TGTGCCAGCAGCGTAGAAAATATGTTGCGTGGAGACACCATATATTTT. The chain links TRBV9 to TRBJ1-3, with D uncertain. The germline CDR1 and CDR2 sequences are SGDLS and YYNGEE. The CDR3 spans 16 residues.

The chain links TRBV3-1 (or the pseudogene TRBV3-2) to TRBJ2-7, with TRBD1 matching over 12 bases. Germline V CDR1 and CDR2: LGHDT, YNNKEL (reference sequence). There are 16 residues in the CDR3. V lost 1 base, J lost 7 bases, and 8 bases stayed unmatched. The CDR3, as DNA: TGTGCCAGCAGCCAAGTTAAAGGGGACAGGGGGCGTGAGCAGTACTTC. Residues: CASSQVKGDRGREQYF.

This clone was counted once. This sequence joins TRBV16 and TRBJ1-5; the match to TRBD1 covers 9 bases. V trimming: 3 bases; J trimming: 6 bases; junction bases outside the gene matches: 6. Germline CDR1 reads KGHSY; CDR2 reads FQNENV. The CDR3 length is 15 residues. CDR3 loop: CASSQGQGVGQPQHF. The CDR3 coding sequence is TGTGCCAGCAGCCAGGGACAGGGCGTAGGTCAGCCCCAGCATTTT.

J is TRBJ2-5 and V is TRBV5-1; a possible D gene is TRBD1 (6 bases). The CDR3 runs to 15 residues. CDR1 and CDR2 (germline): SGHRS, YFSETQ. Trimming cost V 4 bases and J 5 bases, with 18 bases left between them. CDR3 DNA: TGCGCCAGCAGCACAAGCAGGGGTTTTGCGGAGACCCAGTACTTC. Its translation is CASSTSRGFAETQYF.

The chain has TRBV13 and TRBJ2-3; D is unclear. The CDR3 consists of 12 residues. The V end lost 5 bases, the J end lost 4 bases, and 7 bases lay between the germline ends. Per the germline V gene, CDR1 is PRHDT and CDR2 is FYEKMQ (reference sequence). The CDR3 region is CASSPQSDTQYF. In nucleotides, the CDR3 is TGTGCCAGCAGCCCCCAGTCAGATACGCAGTATTTT.

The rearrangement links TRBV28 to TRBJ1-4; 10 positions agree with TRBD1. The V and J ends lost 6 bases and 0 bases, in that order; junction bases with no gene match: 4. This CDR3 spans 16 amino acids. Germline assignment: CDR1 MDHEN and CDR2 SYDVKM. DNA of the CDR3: TGTGCCAGCAGCCTCGGGACAGGGGCAACTAATGAAAAACTGTTTTTT. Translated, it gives CASSLGTGATNEKLFF. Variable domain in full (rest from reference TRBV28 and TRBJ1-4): DVKVTQSSRYLVKRTGEKVFLECVQDMDHENMFWYRQDPGLGLRLIYFSYDVKMKEKGDIPEGYSVSREKKERFSLILESASTNQTSMYLCASSLGTGATNEKLFFGSGTQLSVL.

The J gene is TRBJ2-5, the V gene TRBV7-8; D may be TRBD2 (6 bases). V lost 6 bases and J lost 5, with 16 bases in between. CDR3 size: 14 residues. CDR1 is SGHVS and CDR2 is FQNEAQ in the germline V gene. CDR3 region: CASRTRRATETQYF. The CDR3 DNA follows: TGTGCCAGCAGAACTCGGAGGGCCACTGAGACCCAGTACTTC.

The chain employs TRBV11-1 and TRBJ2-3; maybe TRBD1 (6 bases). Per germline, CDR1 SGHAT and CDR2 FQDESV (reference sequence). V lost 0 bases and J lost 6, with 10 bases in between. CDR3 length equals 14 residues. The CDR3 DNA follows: TGTGCCAGCAGCTTAGCGCTAAGGGGGGATACGCAGTATTTT. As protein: CASSLALRGDTQYF.